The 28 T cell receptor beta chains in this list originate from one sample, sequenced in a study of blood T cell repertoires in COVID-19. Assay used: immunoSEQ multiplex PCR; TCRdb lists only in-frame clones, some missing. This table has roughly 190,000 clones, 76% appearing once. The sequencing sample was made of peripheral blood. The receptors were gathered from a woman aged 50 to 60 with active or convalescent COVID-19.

The CDR3 nucleotides read TGTGCCAGTAGTAGTGGGACAGGGAATTTAGGGACCCAGTACTTC. Its protein is CASSSGTGNLGTQYF. This chain connects TRBV19 to TRBJ2-5, with 9 bases that match TRBD1. The CDR3 runs to 15 residues. Germline loops: CDR1 LNHDA, CDR2 SQIVND (reference sequence). J was trimmed by 7 bases and V by 4 bases; bases with no gene match: 10.

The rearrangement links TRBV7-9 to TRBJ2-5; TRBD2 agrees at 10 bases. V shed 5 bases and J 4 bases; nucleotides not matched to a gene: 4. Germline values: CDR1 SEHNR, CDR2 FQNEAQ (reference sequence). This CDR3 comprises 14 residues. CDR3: CASSPSGGGETQYF. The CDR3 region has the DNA TGTGCCAGCAGCCCTAGCGGGGGTGGAGAGACCCAGTACTTC. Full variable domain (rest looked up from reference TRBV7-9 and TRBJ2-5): DTGVSQNPRHKITKRGQNVTFRCDPISEHNRLYWYRQTLGQGPEFLTYFQNEAQLEKSRLLSDRFSAERPKGSFSTLEIQRTEQGDSAMYLCASSPSGGGETQYFGPGTRLLVL.

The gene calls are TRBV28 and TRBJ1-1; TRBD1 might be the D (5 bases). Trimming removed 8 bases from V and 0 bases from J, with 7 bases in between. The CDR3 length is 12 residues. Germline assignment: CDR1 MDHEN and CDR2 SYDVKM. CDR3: CASSGLNTEAFF. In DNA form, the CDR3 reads TGTGCCAGCTCAGGGCTGAACACTGAAGCTTTCTTT.

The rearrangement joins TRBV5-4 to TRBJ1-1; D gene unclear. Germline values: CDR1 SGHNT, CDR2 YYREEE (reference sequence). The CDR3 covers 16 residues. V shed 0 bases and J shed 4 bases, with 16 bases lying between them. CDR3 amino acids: CASSLEGSPKVTEAFF. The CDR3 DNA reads TGTGCCAGCAGCTTGGAAGGTAGCCCCAAGGTCACTGAAGCTTTCTTT.

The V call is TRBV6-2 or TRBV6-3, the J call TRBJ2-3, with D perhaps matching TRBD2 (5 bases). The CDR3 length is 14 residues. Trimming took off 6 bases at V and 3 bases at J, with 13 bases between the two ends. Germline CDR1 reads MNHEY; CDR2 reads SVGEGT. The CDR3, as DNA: TGTGCCAGCAGCGGAATGCGGAGGACAGATACGCAGTATTTT. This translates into CASSGMRRTDTQYF.

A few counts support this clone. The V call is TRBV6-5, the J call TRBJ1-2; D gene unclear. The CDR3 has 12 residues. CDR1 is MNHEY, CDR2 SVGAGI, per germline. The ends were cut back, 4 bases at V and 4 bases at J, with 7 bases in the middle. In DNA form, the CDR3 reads TGTGCCAGCAGTTCGCTTAGCTATGGCTACACCTTC. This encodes CASSSLSYGYTF.

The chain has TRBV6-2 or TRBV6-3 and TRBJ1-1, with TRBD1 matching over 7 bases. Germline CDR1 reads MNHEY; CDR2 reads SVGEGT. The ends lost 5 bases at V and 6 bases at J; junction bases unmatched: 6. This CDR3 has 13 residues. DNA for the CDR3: TGTGCCAGCAGTCCCCGACAGGGAGCTGAAGCTTTCTTT. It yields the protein CASSPRQGAEAFF.

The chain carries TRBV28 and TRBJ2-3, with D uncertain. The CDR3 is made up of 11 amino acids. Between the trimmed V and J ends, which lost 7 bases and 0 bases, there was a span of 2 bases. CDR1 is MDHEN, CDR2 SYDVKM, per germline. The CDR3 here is CASTSTDTQYF. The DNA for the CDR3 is TGTGCCAGCACAAGCACAGATACGCAGTATTTT.

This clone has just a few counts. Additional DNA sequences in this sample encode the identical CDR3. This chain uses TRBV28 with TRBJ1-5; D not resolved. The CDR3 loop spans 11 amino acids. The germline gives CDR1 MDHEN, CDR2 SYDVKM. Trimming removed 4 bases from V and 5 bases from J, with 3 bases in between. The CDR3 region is CASSSYQPQHF. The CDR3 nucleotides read TGTGCCAGCAGTTCGTATCAGCCCCAGCATTTT.

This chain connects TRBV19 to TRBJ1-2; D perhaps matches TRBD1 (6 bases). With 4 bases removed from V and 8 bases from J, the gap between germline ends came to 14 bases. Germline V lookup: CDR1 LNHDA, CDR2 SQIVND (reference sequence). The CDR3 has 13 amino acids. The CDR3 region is CASSTGHLEGYTF. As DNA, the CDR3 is TGTGCCAGTAGTACGGGACACCTGGAGGGCTACACCTTC. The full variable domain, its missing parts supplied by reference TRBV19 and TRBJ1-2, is DGGITQSPKYLFRKEGQNVTLSCEQNLNHDAMYWYRQDPGQGLRLIYYSQIVNDFQKGDIAEGYSVSREKKESFPLTVTSAQKNPTAFYLCASSTGHLEGYTFGSGTRLTVV.

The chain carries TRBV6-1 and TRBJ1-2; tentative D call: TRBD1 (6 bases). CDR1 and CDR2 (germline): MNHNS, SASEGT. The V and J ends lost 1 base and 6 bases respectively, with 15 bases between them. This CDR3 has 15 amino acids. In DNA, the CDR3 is TGTGCCAGCAGTGAAGTTATCAGGGGCCGGGATGGCTACACCTTC. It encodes CASSEVIRGRDGYTF.

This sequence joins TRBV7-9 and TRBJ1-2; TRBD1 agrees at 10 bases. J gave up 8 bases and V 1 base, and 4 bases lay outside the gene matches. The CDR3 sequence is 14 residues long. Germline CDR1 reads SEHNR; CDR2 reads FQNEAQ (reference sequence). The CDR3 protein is CASSLGQGAEGYTF. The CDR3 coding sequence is TGTGCCAGCAGCTTAGGACAGGGGGCAGAAGGCTACACCTTC. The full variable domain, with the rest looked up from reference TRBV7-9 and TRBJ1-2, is DTGVSQNPRHKITKRGQNVTFRCDPISEHNRLYWYRQTLGQGPEFLTYFQNEAQLEKSRLLSDRFSAERPKGSFSTLEIQRTEQGDSAMYLCASSLGQGAEGYTFGSGTRLTVV.

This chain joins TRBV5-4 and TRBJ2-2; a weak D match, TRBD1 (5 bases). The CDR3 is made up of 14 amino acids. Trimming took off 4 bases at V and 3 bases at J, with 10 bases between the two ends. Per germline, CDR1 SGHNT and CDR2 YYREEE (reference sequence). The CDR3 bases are TGTGCCAGCAGCACCGACAGCGACACCGGGGAGCTGTTTTTT. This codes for CASSTDSDTGELFF. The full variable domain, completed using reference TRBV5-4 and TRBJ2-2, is ETGVTQSPTHLIKTRGQQVTLRCSSQSGHNTVSWYQQALGQGPQFIFQYYREEENGRGNFPPRFSGLQFPNYSSELNVNALELDDSALYLCASSTDSDTGELFFGEGSRLTVL.

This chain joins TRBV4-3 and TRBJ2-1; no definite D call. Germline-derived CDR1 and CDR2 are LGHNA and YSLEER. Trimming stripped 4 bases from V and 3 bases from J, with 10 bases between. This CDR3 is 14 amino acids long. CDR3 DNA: TGCGCCAGCAGCCGAACTGTAATCTACAATGAGCAGTTCTTC. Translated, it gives CASSRTVIYNEQFF.

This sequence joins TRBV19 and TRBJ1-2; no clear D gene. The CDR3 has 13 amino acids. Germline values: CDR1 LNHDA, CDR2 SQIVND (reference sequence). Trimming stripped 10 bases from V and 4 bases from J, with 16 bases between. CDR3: CATGDLGSYGYTF. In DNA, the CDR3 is TGTGCCACCGGGGATTTAGGGTCCTATGGCTACACCTTC.

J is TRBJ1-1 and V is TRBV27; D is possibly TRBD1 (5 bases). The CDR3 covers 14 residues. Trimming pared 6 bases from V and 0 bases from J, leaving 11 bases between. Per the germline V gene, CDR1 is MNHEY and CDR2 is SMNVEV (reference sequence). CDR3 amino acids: CASSRGHLNTEAFF. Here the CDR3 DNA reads TGTGCCAGCAGCCGCGGACACTTGAACACTGAAGCTTTCTTT.

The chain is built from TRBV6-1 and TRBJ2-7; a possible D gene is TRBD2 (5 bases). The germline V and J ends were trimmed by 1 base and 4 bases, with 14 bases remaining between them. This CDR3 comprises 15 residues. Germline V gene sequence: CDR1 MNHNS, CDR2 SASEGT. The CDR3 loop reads CASSEGDGILYEQYF. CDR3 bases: TGTGCCAGCAGTGAAGGCGACGGGATCTTATACGAGCAGTACTTC.

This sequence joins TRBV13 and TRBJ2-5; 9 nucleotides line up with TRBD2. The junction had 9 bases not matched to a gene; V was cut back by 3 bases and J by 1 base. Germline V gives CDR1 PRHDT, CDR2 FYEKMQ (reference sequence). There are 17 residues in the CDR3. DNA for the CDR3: TGTGCCAGCAGCTTCTATTTACAGACTAGCGGCCAAGAGACCCAGTACTTC. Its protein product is CASSFYLQTSGQETQYF.

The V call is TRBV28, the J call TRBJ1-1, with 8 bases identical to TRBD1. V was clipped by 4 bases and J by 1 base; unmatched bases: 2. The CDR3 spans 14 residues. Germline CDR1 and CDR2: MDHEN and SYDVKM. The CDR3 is CASSSGGWNTEAFF. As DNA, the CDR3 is TGTGCCAGCAGTTCAGGGGGCTGGAACACTGAAGCTTTCTTT.

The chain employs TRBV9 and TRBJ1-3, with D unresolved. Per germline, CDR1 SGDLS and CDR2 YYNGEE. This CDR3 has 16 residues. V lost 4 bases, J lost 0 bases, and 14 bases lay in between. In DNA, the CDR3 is TGTGCCAGCAGCCCAGCCCCGACAAACTCTGGAAACACCATATATTTT. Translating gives CASSPAPTNSGNTIYF.

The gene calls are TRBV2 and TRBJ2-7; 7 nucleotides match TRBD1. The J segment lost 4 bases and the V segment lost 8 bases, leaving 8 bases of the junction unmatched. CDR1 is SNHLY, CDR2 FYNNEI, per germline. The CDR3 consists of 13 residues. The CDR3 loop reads CASEQGQAYEQYF. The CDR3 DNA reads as TGTGCCAGCGAACAGGGGCAGGCATACGAGCAGTACTTC.

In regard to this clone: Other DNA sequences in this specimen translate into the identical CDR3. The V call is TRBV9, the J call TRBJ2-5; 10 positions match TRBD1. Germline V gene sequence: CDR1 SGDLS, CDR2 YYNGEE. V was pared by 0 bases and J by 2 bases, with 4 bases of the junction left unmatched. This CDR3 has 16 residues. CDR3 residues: CASSVGTGGLQETQYF. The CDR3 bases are TGTGCCAGCAGCGTAGGGACAGGGGGTTTACAAGAGACCCAGTACTTC.

The CDR3 sequence: CASGGQTGELFF. In DNA, the CDR3 is TGTGCCAGCGGGGGCCAGACCGGGGAGCTGTTTTTT. The rearrangement links TRBV28 to TRBJ2-2; D is perhaps TRBD1 (6 bases). CDR1 is MDHEN, CDR2 SYDVKM, per germline. Trimming stripped 8 bases from V and 5 bases from J, with 9 bases between. The CDR3 has 12 amino acids.

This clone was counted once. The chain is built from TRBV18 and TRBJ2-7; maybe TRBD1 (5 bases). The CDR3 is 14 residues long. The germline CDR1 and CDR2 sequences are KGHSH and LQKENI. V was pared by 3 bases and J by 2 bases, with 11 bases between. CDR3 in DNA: TGTGCCAGCTCACCCCCGACAGCAACCTACGAGCAGTACTTC. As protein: CASSPPTATYEQYF.

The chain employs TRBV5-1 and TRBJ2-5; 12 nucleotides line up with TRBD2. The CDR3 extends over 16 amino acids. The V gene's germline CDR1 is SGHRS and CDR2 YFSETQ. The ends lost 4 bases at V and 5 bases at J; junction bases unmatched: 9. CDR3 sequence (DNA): TGCGCCAGCAGCACAGGACTAGCGGGGCTTTACGAGACCCAGTACTTC. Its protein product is CASSTGLAGLYETQYF.

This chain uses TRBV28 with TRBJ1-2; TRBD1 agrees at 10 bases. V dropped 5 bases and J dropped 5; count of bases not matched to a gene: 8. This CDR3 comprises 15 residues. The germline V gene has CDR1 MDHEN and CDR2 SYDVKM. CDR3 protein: CASSLGQGVGYGYTF. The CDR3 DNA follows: TGTGCCAGCAGTCTCGGACAGGGGGTGGGTTATGGCTACACCTTC.

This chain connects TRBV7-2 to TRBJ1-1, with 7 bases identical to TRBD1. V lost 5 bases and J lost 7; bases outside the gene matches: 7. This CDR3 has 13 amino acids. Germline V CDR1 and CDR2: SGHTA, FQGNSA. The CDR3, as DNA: TGTGCCAGCAGCCTAGGGGACAGCCGTGAAGCTTTCTTT. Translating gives CASSLGDSREAFF.

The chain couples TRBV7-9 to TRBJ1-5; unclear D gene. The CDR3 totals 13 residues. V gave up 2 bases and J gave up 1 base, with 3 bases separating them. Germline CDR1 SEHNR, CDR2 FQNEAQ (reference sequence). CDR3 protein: CASSLQSNQPQHF. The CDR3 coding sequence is TGTGCCAGCAGCTTACAGAGCAATCAGCCCCAGCATTTT. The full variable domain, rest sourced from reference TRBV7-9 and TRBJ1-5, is DTGVSQNPRHKITKRGQNVTFRCDPISEHNRLYWYRQTLGQGPEFLTYFQNEAQLEKSRLLSDRFSAERPKGSFSTLEIQRTEQGDSAMYLCASSLQSNQPQHFGDGTRLSIL.